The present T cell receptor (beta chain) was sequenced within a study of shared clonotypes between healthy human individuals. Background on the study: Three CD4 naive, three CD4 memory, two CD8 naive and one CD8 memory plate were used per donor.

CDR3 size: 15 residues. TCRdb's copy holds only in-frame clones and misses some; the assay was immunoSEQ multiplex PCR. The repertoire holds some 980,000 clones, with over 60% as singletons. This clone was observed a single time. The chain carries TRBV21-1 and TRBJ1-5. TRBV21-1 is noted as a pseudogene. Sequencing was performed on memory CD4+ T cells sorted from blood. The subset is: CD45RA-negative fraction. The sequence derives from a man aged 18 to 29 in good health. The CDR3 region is CASGDNGWGNQPQHF. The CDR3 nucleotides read TGTGCCAGCGGGGATAATGGGTGGGGCAATCAGCCCCAGCATTTT.